Listed here are 31 T cell receptor beta chains from one sample, sequenced in a study of blood T cell repertoires in COVID-19. Data came from immunoSEQ multiplex PCR; TCRdb stores just in-frame clones and leaves some out. The sample shows about 100,000 clones, more than 80% of them seen only once. The sample was peripheral blood. The source of these receptors is a man in his sixties with acute or convalescent COVID-19.

As to this clone: This sample also contains other DNA sequences that code for the same CDR3. In DNA form, the CDR3 reads TGTGCCAGCAGCCTGAGCAGGGAGACCCAGTACTTC. Residues: CASSLSRETQYF. V usage is TRBV11-2 and J usage is TRBJ2-5; D gene ambiguous. The V gene's germline CDR1 is SGHAT and CDR2 FQNNGV. The ends were cut back, 5 bases at V and 5 bases at J, with 9 bases in the middle. This CDR3 has 12 residues.

The gene calls are TRBV24-1 and TRBJ2-2; 10 bases match TRBD1. Germline V gene data show CDR1 as KGHDR and CDR2 as SFDVKD. With 5 bases clipped from V and 6 bases from J, the junction kept 2 bases outside the gene matches. The CDR3 has 14 residues. CDR3 amino acids: CATSGQGAPGELFF. As DNA, the CDR3 is TGTGCCACCAGTGGACAGGGGGCGCCCGGGGAGCTGTTTTTT.

This rearrangement joins TRBV3-1 (or the pseudogene TRBV3-2) to TRBJ1-2, with 11 nucleotides matching TRBD1. CDR3 size: 16 residues. The junction had 6 bases not matched to a gene; V was cut back by 2 bases and J by 4 bases. The V gene's germline CDR1 is LGHDT and CDR2 YNNKEL (reference sequence). CDR3: CASSQHGQGAIYGYTF. The CDR3 DNA sequence: TGTGCCAGCAGCCAACATGGACAGGGGGCGATCTATGGCTACACCTTC.

The rearrangement links TRBV6-1 to TRBJ2-7, with 7 bases matching TRBD2. With V trimmed by 2 bases and J by 9 bases, 16 bases remained unmatched. CDR3 length equals 16 residues. Per the germline V gene, CDR1 is MNHNS and CDR2 is SASEGT. Here the CDR3 reads CASSENLRGRGSRQYV. Written as DNA, the CDR3 is TGTGCCAGCAGTGAAAATTTACGAGGGCGGGGGTCCCGGCAGTACGTC.

The chain combines TRBV29-1 with TRBJ2-2; TRBD2 is a possible D gene (6 bases). Deletions cut 4 bases from V and 6 bases from J, with 18 bases between. The CDR3 totals 15 residues. In germline, CDR1 is SQVTM, CDR2 ANQGSEA. The CDR3 DNA reads as TGCAGCGTTGCCTCAATGAAGTCGGGAGCCGGGGAGCTGTTTTTT. As protein: CSVASMKSGAGELFF.

This chain joins TRBV2 and TRBJ2-1; 7 nucleotides align to TRBD1. The CDR3 totals 15 residues. Germline V gene sequence: CDR1 SNHLY, CDR2 FYNNEI. The junction had 7 bases not matched to a gene; V was cut back by 6 bases and J by 2 bases. Written as DNA, the CDR3 is TGTGCCAGCAGCATTACAGGGGCAGCCTACAATGAGCAGTTCTTC. It specifies CASSITGAAYNEQFF.

For the CDR3, the DNA is TGTGCCAGCAGTTACGAAAGGACAGCCCAAGCTTTCTTT. Its protein is CASSYERTAQAFF. V is TRBV6-5 and J is TRBJ1-1; D possibly corresponds to TRBD1 (6 bases). The CDR3 is made up of 13 amino acids. The germline V and J ends were trimmed by 2 bases and 9 bases, with 13 bases remaining between them. The germline gives CDR1 MNHEY, CDR2 SVGAGI.

CDR3 protein: CASSGSFNQPQHF. CDR3 DNA: TGTGCCAGCAGTGGTTCCTTCAATCAGCCCCAGCATTTT. The V gene is TRBV2, the J gene TRBJ1-5; D uncertain. This CDR3 spans 13 amino acids. In germline, CDR1 is SNHLY, CDR2 FYNNEI. Trimming stripped 4 bases from V and 3 bases from J, with 7 bases between.

Regarding this clone: Other DNA sequences from this sample encode an identical CDR3 as well. J is TRBJ2-1 and V is TRBV5-1; TRBD2 matches at 12 bases. Losses at the gene ends were 0 bases for V and 7 bases for J; bases not matched to a gene: 2. Germline-derived CDR1 and CDR2 are SGHRS and YFSETQ. This CDR3 has 15 amino acids. CDR3 region: CASSLGLAGVNEQFF. Written as DNA, the CDR3 is TGCGCCAGCAGCTTGGGACTAGCGGGAGTAAATGAGCAGTTCTTC.

This clone was seen a few times. This chain uses TRBV28 with TRBJ1-5, with D possibly matching TRBD1 (6 bases). The germline V gene has CDR1 MDHEN and CDR2 SYDVKM. Trimming took 7 bases from V and 0 from J, leaving 19 bases between them. The CDR3 spans 17 residues. The CDR3 sequence is CASTSVYRVNSNQPQHF. The CDR3 coding sequence is TGTGCCAGCACCTCGGTTTACAGGGTTAATAGCAATCAGCCCCAGCATTTT. The variable domain in full, with the rest retrieved from reference TRBV28 and TRBJ1-5, is DVKVTQSSRYLVKRTGEKVFLECVQDMDHENMFWYRQDPGLGLRLIYFSYDVKMKEKGDIPEGYSVSREKKERFSLILESASTNQTSMYLCASTSVYRVNSNQPQHFGDGTRLSIL.

The genes are TRBV5-1 and TRBJ1-4; 7 positions match TRBD1. The junction had 3 bases not matched to a gene; V was cut back by 3 bases and J by 4 bases. The CDR3 runs 14 residues. CDR1 and CDR2 from the germline V gene are SGHRS and YFSETQ. The DNA for the CDR3 is TGCGCCAGCAGCTCCCGGGACAGTAATGAAAAACTGTTTTTT. Protein product: CASSSRDSNEKLFF.

The chain joins TRBV24-1 to TRBJ1-4; D gene uncertain. CDR3 length: 13 residues. The germline V gene encodes CDR1 KGHDR and CDR2 SFDVKD. The V and J ends lost 5 bases and 6 bases respectively, with 9 bases between them. CDR3: CATSGWGDEKLFF. CDR3 nucleotides: TGTGCCACCAGTGGGTGGGGAGATGAAAAACTGTTTTTT.

V gene TRBV11-2 combines with J gene TRBJ2-3; possibly TRBD1 for D (7 bases). CDR3 length: 15 amino acids. Germline assignment: CDR1 SGHAT and CDR2 FQNNGV. V shed 4 bases and J shed 2 bases, with 13 bases lying between them. The chain's CDR3 is CASSSRGVATDTQYF. CDR3 nucleotides: TGTGCCAGCAGCTCCAGGGGGGTGGCCACAGATACGCAGTATTTT.

The chain is built from TRBV2 and TRBJ1-5, with 7 nucleotides matching TRBD1. The CDR3 sequence is 15 residues long. Germline values: CDR1 SNHLY, CDR2 FYNNEI. The ends lost 5 bases at V and 2 bases at J; junction bases unmatched: 6. In nucleotides, the CDR3 is TGTGCCAGCAGTTTAGACAGGGTCGGCAATCAGCCCCAGCATTTT. It specifies CASSLDRVGNQPQHF.

This clone was counted once. V usage is TRBV12-5 and J usage is TRBJ2-2; 8 nucleotides match TRBD1. The CDR3 runs to 14 residues. The germline gives CDR1 LGHNT, CDR2 FRNRAP. Trimming at V came to 5 bases and at J to 5 bases, leaving 4 bases not matched to a gene. The CDR3 DNA follows: TGTGCTAGTGGTGTTCAGGGGGCTACCGGGGAGCTGTTTTTT. It codes for CASGVQGATGELFF.

The rearrangement joins TRBV20-1 to TRBJ1-1; perhaps TRBD1 as D (5 bases). The CDR3 consists of 11 residues. The germline V gene encodes CDR1 DFQATT and CDR2 SNEGSKA (reference sequence). Trimming left V 3 bases short and J 6 bases short, with 8 bases between. CDR3 bases: TGCAGTGCTAGTACAGGCCCTGAAGCTTTCTTT. Encoded protein: CSASTGPEAFF.

The chain combines TRBV5-1 with TRBJ2-6; 7 bases align to TRBD1. The CDR3 contains 11 residues. Trimming took 0 bases from V and 18 from J; bases not matched to a gene: 3. Germline loops: CDR1 SGHRS, CDR2 YFSETQ. CDR3 protein: CASSLEGAQTF. The CDR3, as DNA: TGCGCCAGCAGCTTGGAGGGGGCACAGACTTTC.

The V call is TRBV5-1, the J call TRBJ1-5; the D gene is possibly TRBD1 (6 bases). The germline V and J ends were trimmed by 1 base and 0 bases, with 11 bases remaining between them. The length of the CDR3 is 16 residues. Looked up from germline, CDR1 is SGHRS and CDR2 is YFSETQ. This CDR3 reads CASSLTGLNSNQPQHF. The CDR3 region has the DNA TGCGCCAGCAGCTTGACAGGGCTGAATAGCAATCAGCCCCAGCATTTT.

The chain employs TRBV7-9 and TRBJ1-4, with D unclear. Per germline, CDR1 SEHNR and CDR2 FQNEAQ (reference sequence). V lost 2 bases to trimming and J lost 8 bases, with 15 bases between them. The CDR3 spans 15 residues. The chain's CDR3 is CASSLNSGGAEKLFF. The CDR3 DNA reads as TGTGCCAGCAGCTTAAATTCGGGAGGCGCGGAAAAACTGTTTTTT.

J is TRBJ2-1 and V is TRBV30; 12 bases agree with TRBD2. The CDR3 length is 16 residues. Losses at the gene ends were 1 base for V and 5 bases for J; bases not matched to a gene: 6. Germline V gene sequence: CDR1 GTSNPN, CDR2 SVGIG (reference sequence). The CDR3 region is CAWSAPSGRAHNEQFF. The CDR3 nucleotides read TGTGCCTGGAGTGCCCCTAGCGGGAGGGCCCACAATGAGCAGTTCTTC.

This CDR3 reads CAWVGDSPFYGYTF. The CDR3 DNA follows: TGTGCCTGGGTGGGGGACAGCCCGTTCTATGGCTACACCTTC. The chain employs TRBV30 and TRBJ1-2, with 7 positions matching TRBD1. This CDR3 has 14 amino acids. The V gene's germline CDR1 is GTSNPN and CDR2 SVGIG (reference sequence). V was clipped by 5 bases and J by 4 bases; unmatched bases: 10.

This clone was counted ten times or more. V usage is TRBV6-2 or TRBV6-3 and J usage is TRBJ1-1; D possibly corresponds to TRBD1 (5 bases). V was trimmed by 8 bases and J by 7 bases, leaving 14 bases between them. Looked up from germline, CDR1 is MNHEY and CDR2 is SVGEGT. The CDR3 covers 12 residues. CDR3 in amino acids: CASGLRQLEAFF. In DNA form, the CDR3 reads TGTGCCAGCGGTTTGAGACAGCTTGAAGCTTTCTTT.

The chain combines TRBV5-5 with TRBJ1-2, with 8 bases that match TRBD1. Looked up from germline, CDR1 is SGHKS and CDR2 is YYEKEE (reference sequence). This CDR3 is 15 amino acids long. J lost 7 bases, V lost 4 bases, and 12 bases had no gene match. The CDR3 region is CASSPEGQAFFGYTF. CDR3 coding DNA: TGTGCCAGCAGCCCGGAGGGACAGGCCTTTTTTGGCTACACCTTC. The variable domain in full, completed from reference TRBV5-5 and TRBJ1-2, reads DAGVTQSPTHLIKTRGQQVTLRCSPISGHKSVSWYQQVLGQGPQFIFQYYEKEERGRGNFPDRFSARQFPNYSSELNVNALLLGDSALYLCASSPEGQAFFGYTFGSGTRLTVV.

The chain is built from TRBV19 and TRBJ2-3; TRBD2 aligns across 8 bases. Germline values: CDR1 LNHDA, CDR2 SQIVND (reference sequence). V gave up 5 bases and J gave up 5 bases; unmatched junction bases: 6. The CDR3 length is 14 residues. The CDR3, as DNA: TGTGCCAGTAGTCGCCGGGAGGGCCAAGATACGCAGTATTTT. Translating it yields CASSRREGQDTQYF.

Only a few counts were recorded for this clone. The V and J genes are TRBV4-3 and TRBJ2-1, with 10 bases fitting TRBD2. The CDR3 has 18 amino acids. Germline lookup yields CDR1 LGHNA and CDR2 YSLEER. V was clipped by 0 bases and J by 4 bases; unmatched bases: 9. In nucleotides, the CDR3 is TGCGCCAGCAGCCAAGATAGATTAGGACTAGCGGCATACAATGAGCAGTTCTTC. Amino acids: CASSQDRLGLAAYNEQFF.

Only one count was recorded for this clone. The chain couples TRBV7-2 to TRBJ2-7; 8 bases match TRBD2. Germline loops: CDR1 SGHTA, CDR2 FQGNSA. The CDR3 covers 15 residues. J lost 2 bases, V lost 3 bases, and 6 bases had no gene match. The DNA of the CDR3 is TGTGCCAGCAGCTTGGGACCGGGAGGGCCCTACGAGCAGTACGTC. Translating it yields CASSLGPGGPYEQYV.

The gene calls are TRBV4-1 and TRBJ1-5; D is ambiguous. This CDR3 has 16 amino acids. The V gene's germline CDR1 is MGHRA and CDR2 YSYEKL. Trimming removed 0 bases from V and 10 bases from J, with 19 bases in between. The CDR3 loop reads CASSQDSAVRIFPQHF. The DNA for the CDR3 is TGCGCCAGCAGCCAAGATTCGGCGGTCCGGATATTTCCCCAGCATTTT.

This chain connects TRBV2 to TRBJ2-5, with D perhaps matching TRBD1 (6 bases). CDR1 and CDR2 from the germline V gene are SNHLY and FYNNEI. V gave up 3 bases and J gave up 2 bases, with 13 bases separating them. The CDR3 contains 15 residues. CDR3 region: CASSEIDRSQETQYF. The CDR3 coding sequence is TGTGCCAGCAGTGAGATAGACAGGTCACAAGAGACCCAGTACTTC. The variable domain in full, with the rest retrieved from reference TRBV2 and TRBJ2-5, is EPEVTQTPSHQVTQMGQEVILRCVPISNHLYFYWYRQILGQKVEFLVSFYNNEISEKSEIFDDQFSVERPDGSNFTLKIRSTKLEDSAMYFCASSEIDRSQETQYFGPGTRLLVL.

This CDR3 reads CASSPSGNRGGTEAFF. CDR3 nucleotide sequence: TGTGCCAGCTCACCGTCAGGGAATCGCGGGGGGACTGAAGCTTTCTTT. This rearrangement joins TRBV18 to TRBJ1-1; TRBD1 might be the D (5 bases). Per the germline V gene, CDR1 is KGHSH and CDR2 is LQKENI. This CDR3 is built from 16 residues. V was trimmed by 3 bases and J by 5 bases, leaving 19 bases between them.

This clone has only one observation. This rearrangement joins TRBV18 to TRBJ1-5; D not resolved. CDR3 length: 15 amino acids. The V gene's germline CDR1 is KGHSH and CDR2 LQKENI. V dropped 5 bases and J dropped 6 bases, with 17 bases sitting between them. The CDR3 sequence: CASSIDLQGGQPQHF. CDR3 coding DNA: TGTGCCAGCTCAATCGACCTCCAAGGCGGTCAGCCCCAGCATTTT.

The genes are TRBV5-5 and TRBJ2-5; the D gene is possibly TRBD1 (11 bases). Germline V gene data show CDR1 as SGHKS and CDR2 as YYEKEE (reference sequence). The CDR3 has 20 amino acids. V gave up 0 bases and J gave up 5 bases, with 29 bases separating them. CDR3 sequence reads: CASSLAGQGASGRVWETQYF. Written as DNA, the CDR3 is TGTGCCAGCAGCTTGGCCGGACAGGGGGCTAGCGGGAGAGTTTGGGAGACCCAGTACTTC.